The present T cell receptor beta chain was sequenced within a study of OX40 agonist ivuxolimab in advanced cancers. Study observations and caveats: By week 6 at 0.1 to 3.0 mg/kg, blood CD4+ and CD8+ T cells had expanded clonally. Relative to CD4+, CD8+ T cells held more expanded clones on average. Expanded peripheral T cell antigen specificity was not determined.

Trimming at V came to 6 bases and at J to 0 bases, leaving 3 bases not matched to a gene. CDR3 size: 14 residues. Germline V gene data show CDR1 as ENHRY and CDR2 as SYGVKD. A remark on this clone: Its cognate antigen is unknown.

The table came from immunoSEQ multiplex PCR; TCRdb's copy has only in-frame clones and leaves some out. This sample carries roughly 53,000 clones, roughly 83% of them seen once, and the ten largest clones take around 4.3%. Sequenced here: CD4+ or CD8+ T cells sorted from blood, sampled in a trial of the OX40 agonist ivuxolimab. The sequence derives from an adult with an advanced solid tumor such as melanoma, head and neck, liver or kidney cancer. The V call is TRBV10-3, the J call TRBJ2-7, with 9 positions matching TRBD2. This CDR3 is CAIRASGNSYEQYF. In nucleotides, the CDR3 is TGTGCCATCAGGGCTAGCGGGAACTCCTACGAGCAGTACTTC.